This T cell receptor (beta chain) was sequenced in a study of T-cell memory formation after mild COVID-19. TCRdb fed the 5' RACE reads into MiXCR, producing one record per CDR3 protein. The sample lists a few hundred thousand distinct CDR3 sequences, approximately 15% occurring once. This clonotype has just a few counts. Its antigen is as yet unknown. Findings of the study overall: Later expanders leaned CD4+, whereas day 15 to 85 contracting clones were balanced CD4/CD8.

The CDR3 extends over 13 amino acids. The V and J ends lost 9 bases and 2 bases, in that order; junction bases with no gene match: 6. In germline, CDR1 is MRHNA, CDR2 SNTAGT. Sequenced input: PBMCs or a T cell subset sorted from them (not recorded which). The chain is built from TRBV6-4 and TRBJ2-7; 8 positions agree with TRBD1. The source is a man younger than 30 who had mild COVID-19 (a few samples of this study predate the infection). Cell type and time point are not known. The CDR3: CARTGVRTYEQYV. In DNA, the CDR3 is TGTGCCAGGACAGGGGTGAGGACCTACGAGCAGTACGTC.